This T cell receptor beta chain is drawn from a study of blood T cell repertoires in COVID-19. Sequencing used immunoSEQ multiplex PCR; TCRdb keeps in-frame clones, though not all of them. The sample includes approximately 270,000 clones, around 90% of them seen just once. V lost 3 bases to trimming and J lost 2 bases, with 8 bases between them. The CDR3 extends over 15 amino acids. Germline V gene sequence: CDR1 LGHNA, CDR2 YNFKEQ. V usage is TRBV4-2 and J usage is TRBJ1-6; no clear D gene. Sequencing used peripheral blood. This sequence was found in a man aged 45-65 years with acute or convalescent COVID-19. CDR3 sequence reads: CASSQTPPYNSPLHF. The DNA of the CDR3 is TGTGCCAGCAGCCAGACTCCTCCCTATAATTCACCCCTCCACTTT.